The T cell receptor beta chain described here comes from a study of blood T cell repertoires in COVID-19. The overall study: Acute-phase and convalescent COVID-19 samples originated in the United States, Italy and Spain.

Original processing methods: Amplifying reference gene primers gave estimates of nucleated cell counts. Here immunoSEQ multiplex PCR was the method, and the copy in TCRdb shows in-frame clones only, minus some. For V, J and clone size, that table is used; D and trimming come from the DNA. Of some 150,000 clones in the sample, around four fifths were seen once. Germline CDR1 is LNHNV and CDR2 is YYDKDF (reference sequence). CDR3 size: 15 residues. Trimming cost V 3 bases and J 5 bases, with 16 bases left between them. The chain is built from TRBV15 and TRBJ1-2; no reliable D call. The receptor comes from a human donor in a cohort sampled during active COVID-19. Sequencing was done on a sample of peripheral blood. CDR3 loop: CATSSVMPRSYGYTF. Here the CDR3 DNA reads TGTGCCACCAGCAGCGTAATGCCTCGGTCTTATGGCTACACCTTC.